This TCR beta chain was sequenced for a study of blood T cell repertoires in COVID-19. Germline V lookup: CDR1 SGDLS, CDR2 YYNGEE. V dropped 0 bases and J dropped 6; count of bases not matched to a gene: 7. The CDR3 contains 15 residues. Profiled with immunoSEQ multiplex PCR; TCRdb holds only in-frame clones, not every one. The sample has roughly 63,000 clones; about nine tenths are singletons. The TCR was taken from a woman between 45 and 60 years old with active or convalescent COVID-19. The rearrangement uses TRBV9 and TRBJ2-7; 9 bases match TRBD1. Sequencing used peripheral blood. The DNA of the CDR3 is TGTGCCAGCAGCGTAGAGGGACAGGGAGGGGGCGAGCAGTACTTC. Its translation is CASSVEGQGGGEQYF.